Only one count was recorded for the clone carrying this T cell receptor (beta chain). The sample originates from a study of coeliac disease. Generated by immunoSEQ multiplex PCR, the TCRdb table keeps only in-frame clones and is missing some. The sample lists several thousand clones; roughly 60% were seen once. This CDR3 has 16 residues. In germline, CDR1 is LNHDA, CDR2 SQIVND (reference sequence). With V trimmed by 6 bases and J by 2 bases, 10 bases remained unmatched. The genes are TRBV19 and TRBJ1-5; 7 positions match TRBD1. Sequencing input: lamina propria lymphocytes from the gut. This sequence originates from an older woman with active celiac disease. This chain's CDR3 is CASRAQTGYRNQPQHF. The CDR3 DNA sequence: TGTGCCAGTAGGGCCCAGACAGGGTATCGCAATCAGCCCCAGCATTTT.